This is a list of T cell receptor beta chains from one sample in a study of blood T cell repertoires in COVID-19. TCRdb's table, derived via immunoSEQ multiplex PCR, lists solely in-frame clones and lacks some. The sample includes around 260,000 clones, more than 75% of them seen just once. The sequencing sample was made of peripheral blood. The receptors derive from a man aged 35 to 55 who had recovered from COVID-19. The CDR3 runs from the conserved cysteine through the conserved F or W. D genes are given only for firm matches. A clone size is listed for some rows: how often the clone was seen (once, few, many), or a class if it is expanded.

j_gene | abundance | d_gene | v_gene | CDR3aa | CDR3nt
TRBJ1-5 | - | - | TRBV2 | CASSEFLGGNQPQHF | TGTGCCAGCAGTGAGTTTTTAGGGGGCAATCAGCCCCAGCATTTT
TRBJ2-1 | once | - | TRBV6-4 | CASRDTSSYNEQFF | TGTGCCAGCAGGGACACTAGCTCCTACAATGAGCAGTTCTTC
TRBJ2-5 | - | - | TRBV4-1 | CASSQVTGTTQYF | TGCGCCAGCAGCCAAGTTACAGGGACCACCCAGTACTTC
TRBJ2-4 | - | TRBD1 | TRBV25-1 | CASSDRKQGWNIQYF | TGTGCCAGCAGTGACCGGAAACAGGGGTGGAACATTCAGTACTTC
TRBJ1-2 | - | - | TRBV7-2 | CASSFRQGGNYGYTF | TGTGCCAGCAGCTTCCGGCAGGGTGGGAACTATGGCTACACCTTC
TRBJ2-1 | once | - | TRBV29-1 | CSERVINEQFF | TGCAGCGAGAGGGTCATTAATGAGCAGTTCTTC
TRBJ2-2 | - | - | TRBV7-6 | CASSLALASEKKNGELFF | TGTGCCAGCAGCTTAGCGCTGGCTAGTGAGAAAAAAAACGGGGAGCTGTTTTTT
TRBJ1-5 | - | - | TRBV23-1 | CASSPAIVDNQPQHF | TGCGCCAGCAGTCCCGCGATAGTAGATAATCAGCCCCAGCATTTT
TRBJ2-3 | - | TRBD2 | TRBV7-9 | CASSSSSGGVPRSTDTQYF | TGTGCCAGCAGCTCTTCTAGCGGGGGGGTCCCCCGTAGCACAGATACGCAGTATTTT
TRBJ1-1 | - | - | TRBV4-1 | CASSQNSENTEAFF | TGCGCCAGCAGCCAAAATTCAGAGAACACTGAAGCTTTCTTT
TRBJ2-5 | - | TRBD2 | TRBV16 | CASSRRASGQETQYF | TGTGCCAGCAGCCGACGGGCTAGCGGACAAGAGACCCAGTACTTC
TRBJ1-1 | - | TRBD1 | TRBV10-3 | CATSTGGFTEAFF | TGTGCCACCTCGACAGGGGGATTCACTGAAGCTTTCTTT
TRBJ2-3 | - | TRBD1 | TRBV19 | CASSFLTGTAFTDTQYF | TGTGCCAGTAGTTTCCTAACCGGGACAGCTTTCACAGATACGCAGTATTTT
TRBJ2-5 | - | - | TRBV21-1 | CASGTSGSRKTQYF | TGTGCCAGCGGAACTAGCGGGAGTAGAAAGACCCAGTACTTC
TRBJ1-1 | - | TRBD1 | TRBV5-1 | CASSLGPTGIAEAFF | TGCGCCAGCAGCTTGGGACCGACAGGGATCGCTGAAGCTTTCTTT
TRBJ2-1 | - | TRBD1 | TRBV29-1 | CSVRTGGSTYNEQFF | TGCAGCGTACGGACAGGGGGCTCTACCTACAATGAGCAGTTCTTC
TRBJ2-3 | - | TRBD1 | TRBV11-3 | CASSSGQGWTDTQYF | TGTGCCAGCAGCTCGGGACAGGGGTGGACAGATACGCAGTATTTT
TRBJ2-7 | - | - | TRBV28 | CASSYPQVTSYEQYF | TGTGCCAGCAGTTACCCCCAGGTGACCTCCTACGAGCAGTACTTC
TRBJ1-4 | - | - | TRBV5-6 | CASSLASDGKLFF | TGTGCCAGCAGCTTGGCCAGCGATGGGAAACTGTTTTTT
TRBJ2-1 | - | TRBD2 | TRBV19 | CASSIGSRLAGGNEQFF | TGTGCCAGTAGTATAGGATCCCGACTAGCGGGGGGTAATGAGCAGTTCTTC
TRBJ2-2 | - | - | TRBV7-9 | CASSLSVPGSGELFF | TGTGCCAGCAGCTTGAGCGTCCCCGGGTCCGGGGAGCTGTTTTTT
TRBJ2-2 | - | - | TRBV5-4 | CASSLVGEVELFF | TGTGCCAGCAGCTTGGTAGGGGAGGTCGAGCTGTTTTTT
TRBJ2-7 | - | TRBD2 | TRBV5-4 | CASSLGLAGVYEQYF | TGTGCCAGCAGCTTAGGGCTAGCGGGAGTCTACGAGCAGTACTTC
TRBJ2-7 | - | - | TRBV27 | CASSSSRWGQQYF | TGTGCCAGCAGCTCATCCCGGTGGGGCCAGCAGTACTTC
TRBJ2-2 | - | TRBD2 | TRBV19 | CASSMGGAGELFF | TGTGCCAGTAGTATGGGGGGGGCCGGGGAGCTGTTTTTT
TRBJ2-7 | - | - | TRBV5-1 | CASSLSPTYEQYF | TGCGCCAGCAGCTTGAGTCCAACTTACGAGCAGTACTTC
TRBJ2-2 | - | - | TRBV29-1 | CSVERTGGVGELFF | TGCAGCGTTGAACGGACAGGCGGGGTCGGGGAGCTGTTTTTT
TRBJ2-5 | - | TRBD1 | TRBV19 | CASSRTGGETQYF | TGTGCCAGTAGCAGGACAGGTGGGGAGACCCAGTACTTC
TRBJ2-5 | - | TRBD2 | TRBV6-6 | CASSPGTSDQETQYF | TGTGCCAGCAGTCCCGGGACTAGCGACCAAGAGACCCAGTACTTC
TRBJ2-1 | - | - | TRBV7-8 | CASLGGWDNEQFF | TGTGCCAGCTTAGGGGGATGGGACAATGAGCAGTTCTTC
TRBJ2-1 | - | - | TRBV19 | CASSIGWVPGYRMGNEQFF | TGTGCCAGTAGTATCGGCTGGGTACCAGGATACAGGATGGGCAATGAGCAGTTCTTC
TRBJ2-7 | - | - | TRBV29-1 | CSVVTGGLGEQYF | TGCAGCGTTGTTACAGGAGGGTTGGGGGAGCAGTACTTC
TRBJ2-7 | - | TRBD2 | TRBV4-2 | CASSQGLAPGEQYF | TGTGCCAGCAGCCAGGGACTAGCCCCCGGGGAGCAGTACTTC
TRBJ1-2 | - | - | TRBV5-1 | CASSLTGYDDGYTF | TGCGCCAGCAGCTTGACGGGGTATGACGATGGCTACACCTTC
TRBJ1-6 | - | TRBD1 | TRBV7-9 | CAMGQGASSPLHF | TGTGCCATGGGACAGGGGGCGAGTTCACCCCTCCACTTT
TRBJ2-6 | - | - | TRBV7-8 | CASSLSRGAGANVLTF | TGTGCCAGCAGCTTAAGCAGGGGGGCTGGGGCCAACGTCCTGACTTTC
TRBJ2-3 | once | TRBD1 | TRBV7-9 | CASSFLLGQLIADTQYF | TGTGCCAGCAGCTTCCTACTGGGACAGCTTATCGCAGATACGCAGTATTTT
TRBJ2-2 | - | TRBD2 | TRBV3-1/TRBV3-2 | CASSYSGSRTGELFF | TGTGCCAGCAGCTATAGCGGGAGTCGTACCGGGGAGCTGTTTTTT
TRBJ2-1 | - | - | TRBV2 | CASSAGYNEQFF | TGTGCCAGCAGTGCAGGTTACAATGAGCAGTTCTTC
TRBJ1-1 | - | TRBD1 | TRBV5-1 | CASSLGQGQFPEAFF | TGCGCCAGCAGCTTGGGCCAGGGACAGTTTCCTGAAGCTTTCTTT
TRBJ2-7 | - | - | TRBV7-8 | CASSNGQTSYEQYF | TGTGCCAGCAGCAACGGACAGACCTCCTACGAGCAGTACTTC
TRBJ2-2 | - | TRBD1 | TRBV5-6 | CASSPPDRGDTGELFF | TGTGCCAGCAGCCCGCCCGACAGGGGTGACACCGGGGAGCTGTTTTTT
TRBJ1-5 | once | - | TRBV10-3 | CAISRQGPSYSNQPQHF | TGTGCCATCAGTCGTCAGGGCCCCTCATATAGCAATCAGCCCCAGCATTTT
TRBJ2-2 | - | - | TRBV25-1 | CASSPHRANTGELFF | TGTGCCAGCAGCCCGCACAGGGCGAACACCGGGGAGCTGTTTTTT
TRBJ1-1 | - | - | TRBV7-9 | CASSSGLSFIGDTEAFF | TGTGCCAGCAGCTCGGGACTCTCGTTTATAGGGGATACTGAAGCTTTCTTT
TRBJ2-2 | - | - | TRBV9 | CASSNRLAGELFF | TGTGCCAGCAGCAACCGACTAGCCGGGGAGCTGTTTTTT
TRBJ2-3 | - | TRBD2 | TRBV7-8 | CASSSGLAGYTDTQYF | TGTGCCAGCAGCTCCGGACTAGCGGGTTACACAGATACGCAGTATTTT
TRBJ1-1 | - | - | TRBV27 | CASSLLGAEAFF | TGTGCCAGCAGTTTATTAGGGGCTGAAGCTTTCTTT
TRBJ2-5 | - | - | TRBV2 | CAITSGGEGETQYF | TGTGCCATCACCTCGGGGGGCGAGGGGGAGACCCAGTACTTC